This paragraph covers one T cell receptor delta chain sequence. What antigen it recognizes has not been identified. No base qualities exist here, and no much larger clone lies one base off it. Receptor amplification or capture employed PCR. These reads were obtained on an Illumina MiSeq. TCRdb processed the public reads again with the CATT caller, after which rows with matching DNA were combined. The sample table shows about 14,000 delta-chain clones, and approximately 51% are seen once. Approximately 1.5% of the sample goes to the ten largest clones. CDR1 TSWWSYY and CDR2 QGS are derived from the germline V gene. After removal of 3 bases from V and 1 base from J, the junction retains 25 bases not matched to a gene. Counted from cysteine to phenylalanine, this CDR3 has 22 amino acids. Only the CDR3 region is kept as DNA, spanning 66 bases read in frame from base 1. The sample belongs to a study of human gamma delta and Vdelta1 T cells (dated by TCRdb to about 2018). A note on the overall study: In this study, the researchers looked at Delta One T cells, which are Vd1+ gamma-delta T cells, to see how well they work as cytotoxic effectors against acute myeloid leukemia.

The investigation overall reported the following: Delta One T cells were reported to be polyclonal and to show broad cytotoxic targeting of acute myeloid leukemia.

The receptor chain draws on TRDV1 and TRDJ1; 8 bases in between match TRDD3. Material: Vdelta1 gamma-delta T cells from blood grown in culture (DOT cells). Taken with the paper, the label for cell subset or site translates to: Delta One T cells, in vitro expanded/differentiated Vd1+ gamma-delta T cells. This sequence originates from a human donor in good health. The CDR3 region: CALGERGRQGQKILGGTDKLIF. The DNA is TGTGCTCTTGGGGAGAGGGGCCGTCAGGGTCAAAAAATACTGGGGGGCACCGATAAACTCATCTTT.